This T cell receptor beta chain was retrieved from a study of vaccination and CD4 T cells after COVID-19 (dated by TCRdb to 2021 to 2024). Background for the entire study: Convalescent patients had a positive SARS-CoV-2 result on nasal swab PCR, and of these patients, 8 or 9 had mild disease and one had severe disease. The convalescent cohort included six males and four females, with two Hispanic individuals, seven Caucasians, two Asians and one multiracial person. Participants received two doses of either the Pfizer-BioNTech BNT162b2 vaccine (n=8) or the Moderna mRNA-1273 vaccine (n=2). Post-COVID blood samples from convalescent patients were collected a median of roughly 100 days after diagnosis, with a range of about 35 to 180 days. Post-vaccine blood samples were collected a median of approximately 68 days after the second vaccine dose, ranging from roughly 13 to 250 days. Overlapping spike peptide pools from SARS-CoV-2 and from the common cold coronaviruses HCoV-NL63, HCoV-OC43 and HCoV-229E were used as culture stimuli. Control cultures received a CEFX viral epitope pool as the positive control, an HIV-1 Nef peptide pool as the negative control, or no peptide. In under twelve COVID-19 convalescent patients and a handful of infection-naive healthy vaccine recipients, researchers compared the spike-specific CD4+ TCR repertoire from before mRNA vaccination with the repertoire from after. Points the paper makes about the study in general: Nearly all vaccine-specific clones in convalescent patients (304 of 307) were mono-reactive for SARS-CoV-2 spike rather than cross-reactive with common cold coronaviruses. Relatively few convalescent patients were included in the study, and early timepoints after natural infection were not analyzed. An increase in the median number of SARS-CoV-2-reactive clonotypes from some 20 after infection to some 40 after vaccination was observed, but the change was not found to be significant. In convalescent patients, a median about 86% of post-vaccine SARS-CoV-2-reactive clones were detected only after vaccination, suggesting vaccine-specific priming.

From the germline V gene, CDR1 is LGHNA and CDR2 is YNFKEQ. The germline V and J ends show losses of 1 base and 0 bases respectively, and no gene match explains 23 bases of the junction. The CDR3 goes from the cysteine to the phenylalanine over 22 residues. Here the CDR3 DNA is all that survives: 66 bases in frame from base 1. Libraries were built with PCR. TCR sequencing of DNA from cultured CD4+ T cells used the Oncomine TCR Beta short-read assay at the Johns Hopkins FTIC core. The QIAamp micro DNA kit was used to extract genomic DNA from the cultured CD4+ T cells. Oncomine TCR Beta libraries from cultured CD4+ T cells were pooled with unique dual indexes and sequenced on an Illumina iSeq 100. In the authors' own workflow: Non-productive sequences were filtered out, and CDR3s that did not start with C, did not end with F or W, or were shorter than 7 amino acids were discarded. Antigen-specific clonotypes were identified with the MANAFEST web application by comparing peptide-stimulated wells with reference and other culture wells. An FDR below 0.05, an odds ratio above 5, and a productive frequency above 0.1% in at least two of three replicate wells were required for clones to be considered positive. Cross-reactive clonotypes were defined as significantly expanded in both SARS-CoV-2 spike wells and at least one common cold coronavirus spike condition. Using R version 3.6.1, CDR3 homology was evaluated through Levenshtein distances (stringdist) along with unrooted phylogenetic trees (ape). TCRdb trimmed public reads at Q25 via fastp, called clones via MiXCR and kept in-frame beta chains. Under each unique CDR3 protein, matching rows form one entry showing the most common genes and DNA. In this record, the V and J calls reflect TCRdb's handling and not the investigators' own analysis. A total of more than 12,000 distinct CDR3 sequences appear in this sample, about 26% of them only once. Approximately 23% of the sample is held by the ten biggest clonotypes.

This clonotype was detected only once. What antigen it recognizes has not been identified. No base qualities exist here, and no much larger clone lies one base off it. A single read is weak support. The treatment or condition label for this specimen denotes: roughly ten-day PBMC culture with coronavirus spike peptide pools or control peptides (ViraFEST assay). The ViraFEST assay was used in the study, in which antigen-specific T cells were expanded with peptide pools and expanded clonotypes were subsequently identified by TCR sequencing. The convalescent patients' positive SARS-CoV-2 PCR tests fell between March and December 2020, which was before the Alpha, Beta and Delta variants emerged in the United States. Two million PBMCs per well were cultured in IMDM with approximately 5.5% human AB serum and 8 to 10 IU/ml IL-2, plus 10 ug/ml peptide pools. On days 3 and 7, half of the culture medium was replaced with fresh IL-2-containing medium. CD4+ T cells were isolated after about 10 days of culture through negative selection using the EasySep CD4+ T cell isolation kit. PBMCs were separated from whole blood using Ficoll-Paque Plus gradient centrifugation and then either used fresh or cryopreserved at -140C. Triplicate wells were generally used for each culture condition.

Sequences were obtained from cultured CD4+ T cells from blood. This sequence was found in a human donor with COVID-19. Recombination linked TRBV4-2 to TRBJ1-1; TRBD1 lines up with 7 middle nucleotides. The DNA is TGTGCCAGCAGCCAAGTGCGGGCGGCAGGGGGAACAAACGGGAAAATGAACACTGAAGCTTTCTTT. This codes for CASSQVRAAGGTNGKMNTEAFF.